Described below is a single TCR beta chain sequence and its context. The CDR3 loop spans 15 amino acids. Per the germline V gene, CDR1 is ENHRY and CDR2 is SYGVKD. Unmatched junction bases numbered 11, after V lost 6 bases and J lost 5 bases. This entry comes from a study of T cell repertoires in cytomegalovirus infection. TCRdb passed the reads through MiXCR, listing each CDR3 protein once. The table lists hundreds of thousands of distinct CDR3 sequences, 35% to 45% of them singletons. The sample comprised PBMCs. V is TRBV10-3 and J is TRBJ2-3; 7 nucleotides line up with TRBD2. This TCR derives from a human donor in good health (CMV status not recorded). Some clones in this sample may be carry-over from other donors' samples. As DNA, the CDR3 is TGTGCCATCAGGCCCGGGGGGAGAACGGAAGATACGCAGTATTTT. Encoded protein: CAIRPGGRTEDTQYF.